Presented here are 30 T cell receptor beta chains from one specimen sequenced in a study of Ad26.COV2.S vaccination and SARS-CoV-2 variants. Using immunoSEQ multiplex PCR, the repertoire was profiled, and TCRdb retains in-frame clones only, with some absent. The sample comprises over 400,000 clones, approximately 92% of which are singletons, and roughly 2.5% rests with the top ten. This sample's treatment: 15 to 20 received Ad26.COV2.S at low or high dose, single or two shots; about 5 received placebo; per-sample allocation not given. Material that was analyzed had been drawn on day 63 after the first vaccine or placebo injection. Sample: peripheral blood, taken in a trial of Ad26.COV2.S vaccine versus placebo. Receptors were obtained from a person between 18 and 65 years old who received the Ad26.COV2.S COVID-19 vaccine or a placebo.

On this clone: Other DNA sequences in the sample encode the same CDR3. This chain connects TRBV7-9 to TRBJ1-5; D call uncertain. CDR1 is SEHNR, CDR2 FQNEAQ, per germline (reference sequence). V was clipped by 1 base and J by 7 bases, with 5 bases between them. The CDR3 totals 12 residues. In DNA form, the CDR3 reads TGTGCCAGCAGCTTAGGCGGCCAGCCCCAGCATTTT. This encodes CASSLGGQPQHF.

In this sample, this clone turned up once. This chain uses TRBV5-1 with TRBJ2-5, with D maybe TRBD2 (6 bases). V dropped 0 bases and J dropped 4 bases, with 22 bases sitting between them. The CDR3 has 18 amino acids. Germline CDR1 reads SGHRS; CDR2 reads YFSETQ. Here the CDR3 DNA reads TGCGCCAGCAGCTTGGCCATTGATGGGGGGAGGAGGGGAGAGACCCAGTACTTC. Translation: CASSLAIDGGRRGETQYF.

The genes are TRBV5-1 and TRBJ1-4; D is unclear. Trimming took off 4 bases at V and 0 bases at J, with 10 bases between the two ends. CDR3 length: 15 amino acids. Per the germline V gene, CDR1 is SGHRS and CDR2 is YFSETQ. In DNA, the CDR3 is TGCGCCAGCAGCACAACGGGTGCAACTAATGAAAAACTGTTTTTT. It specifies CASSTTGATNEKLFF.

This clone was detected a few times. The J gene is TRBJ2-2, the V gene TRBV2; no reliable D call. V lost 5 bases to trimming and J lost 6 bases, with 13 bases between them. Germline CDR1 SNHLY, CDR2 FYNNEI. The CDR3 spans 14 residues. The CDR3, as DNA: TGTGCCAGCAGTTCCACATACTCGCCCGGGGAGCTGTTTTTT. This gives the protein CASSSTYSPGELFF.

The chain's CDR3 is CASSYQGGYTF. The CDR3 region has the DNA TGTGCCAGCAGTTACCAGGGTGGCTACACCTTC. This chain uses TRBV6-2 or TRBV6-3 with TRBJ1-2; tentative D call: TRBD1 (5 bases). The V end lost 2 bases, the J end lost 7 bases, and 5 bases lay between the germline ends. Germline values: CDR1 MNHEY, CDR2 SVGEGT. The CDR3 has 11 residues.

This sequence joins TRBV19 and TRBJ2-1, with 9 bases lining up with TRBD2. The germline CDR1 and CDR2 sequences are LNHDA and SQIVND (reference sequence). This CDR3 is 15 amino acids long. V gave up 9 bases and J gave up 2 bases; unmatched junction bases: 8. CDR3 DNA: TGTGCCAGAAAGACGGGACTAGCAGCCTACAATGAGCAGTTCTTC. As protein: CARKTGLAAYNEQFF.

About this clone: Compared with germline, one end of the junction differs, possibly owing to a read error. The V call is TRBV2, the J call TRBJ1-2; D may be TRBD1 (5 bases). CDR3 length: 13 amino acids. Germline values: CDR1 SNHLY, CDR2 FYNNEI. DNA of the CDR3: TGCGGGGGACGGGGCACAGCCCTTTATGGCTACACCTTC. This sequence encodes CGGRGTALYGYTF.

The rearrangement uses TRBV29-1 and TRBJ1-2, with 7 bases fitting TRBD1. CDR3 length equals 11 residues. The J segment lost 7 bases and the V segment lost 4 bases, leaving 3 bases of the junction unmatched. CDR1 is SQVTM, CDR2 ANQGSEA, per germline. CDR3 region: CSVGGGVGYTF. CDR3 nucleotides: TGCAGCGTTGGAGGGGGCGTTGGCTACACCTTC.

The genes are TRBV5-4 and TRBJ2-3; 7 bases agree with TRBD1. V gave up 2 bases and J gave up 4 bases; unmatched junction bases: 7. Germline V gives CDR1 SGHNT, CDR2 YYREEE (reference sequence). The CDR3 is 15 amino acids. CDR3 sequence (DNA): TGTGCCAGCAGCTTAGGTCTTACAGGGGCAGATACGCAGTATTTT. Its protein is CASSLGLTGADTQYF.

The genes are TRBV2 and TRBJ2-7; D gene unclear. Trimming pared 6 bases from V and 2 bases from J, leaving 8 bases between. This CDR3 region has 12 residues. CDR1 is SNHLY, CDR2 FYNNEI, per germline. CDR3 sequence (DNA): TGTGCCAGCAGAGGTGGCGCCTACGAGCAGTACGTC. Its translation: CASRGGAYEQYV.

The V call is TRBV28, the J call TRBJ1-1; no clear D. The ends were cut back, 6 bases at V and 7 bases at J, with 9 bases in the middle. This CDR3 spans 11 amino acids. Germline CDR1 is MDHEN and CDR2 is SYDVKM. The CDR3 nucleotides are TGTGCCAGCAGCAGCCAGCGTGAAGCTTTCTTT. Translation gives CASSSQREAFF. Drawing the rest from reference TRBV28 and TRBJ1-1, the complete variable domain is DVKVTQSSRYLVKRTGEKVFLECVQDMDHENMFWYRQDPGLGLRLIYFSYDVKMKEKGDIPEGYSVSREKKERFSLILESASTNQTSMYLCASSSQREAFFGQGTRLTVV.

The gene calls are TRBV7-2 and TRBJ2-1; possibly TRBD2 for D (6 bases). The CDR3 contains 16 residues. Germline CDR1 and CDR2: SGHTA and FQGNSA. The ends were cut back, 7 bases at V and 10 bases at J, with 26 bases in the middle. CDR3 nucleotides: TGTGCCAGCACCACTCGGGGGAGCCCACTCTCGGGGGAGCAGTTCTTC. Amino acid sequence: CASTTRGSPLSGEQFF.

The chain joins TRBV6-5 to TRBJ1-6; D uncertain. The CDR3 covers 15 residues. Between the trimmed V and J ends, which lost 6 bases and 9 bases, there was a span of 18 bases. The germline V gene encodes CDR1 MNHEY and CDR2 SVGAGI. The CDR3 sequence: CASSTPREVVSPLHF. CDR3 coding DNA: TGTGCCAGCAGCACACCCCGCGAGGTAGTTTCACCCCTCCACTTT.

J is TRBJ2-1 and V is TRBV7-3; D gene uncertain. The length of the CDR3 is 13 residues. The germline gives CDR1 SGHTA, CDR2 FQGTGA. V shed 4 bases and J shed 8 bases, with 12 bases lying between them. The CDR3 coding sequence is TGTGCCAGCAGCTCCTCTCCTAAAGATGAGCAGTTCTTC. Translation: CASSSSPKDEQFF.

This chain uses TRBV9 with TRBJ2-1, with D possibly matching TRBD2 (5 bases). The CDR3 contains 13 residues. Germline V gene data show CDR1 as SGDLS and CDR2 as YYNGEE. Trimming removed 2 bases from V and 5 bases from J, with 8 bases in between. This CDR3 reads CASSVWTDNEQFF. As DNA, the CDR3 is TGTGCCAGCAGCGTGTGGACTGACAATGAGCAGTTCTTC.

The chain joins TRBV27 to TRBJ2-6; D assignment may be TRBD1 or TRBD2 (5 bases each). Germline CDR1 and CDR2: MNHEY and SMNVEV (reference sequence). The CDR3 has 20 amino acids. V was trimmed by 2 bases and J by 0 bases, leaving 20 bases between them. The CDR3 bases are TGTGCCAGCAGTTTAAGGGCCCGGGACGGATTAGGCTCTGGGGCCAACGTCCTGACTTTC. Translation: CASSLRARDGLGSGANVLTF.

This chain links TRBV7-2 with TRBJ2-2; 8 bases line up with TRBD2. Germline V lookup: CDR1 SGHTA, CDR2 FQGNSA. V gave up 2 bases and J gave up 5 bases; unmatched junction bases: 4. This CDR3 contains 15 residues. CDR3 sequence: CASSLRAGGTGELFF. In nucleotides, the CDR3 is TGTGCCAGCAGCTTACGCGCGGGGGGAACCGGGGAGCTGTTTTTT.

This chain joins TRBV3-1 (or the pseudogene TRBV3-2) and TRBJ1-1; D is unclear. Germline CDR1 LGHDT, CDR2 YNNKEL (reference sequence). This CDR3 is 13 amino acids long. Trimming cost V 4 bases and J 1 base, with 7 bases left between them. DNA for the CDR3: TGTGCCAGCAGCCCAAACTGGAACACTGAAGCTTTCTTT. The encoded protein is CASSPNWNTEAFF.

As DNA, the CDR3 is TGCGCCAGCAGCTCGACCACGGGAGCTCTTTACAATGAGCAGTTCTTC. It translates to CASSSTTGALYNEQFF. The chain uses TRBV5-1 and TRBJ2-1; D is possibly TRBD2 (6 bases). Germline-derived CDR1 and CDR2 are SGHRS and YFSETQ. The CDR3 runs 16 residues. Trimming stripped 3 bases from V and 4 bases from J, with 17 bases between. Combining the CDR3 with reference TRBV5-1 and TRBJ2-1 gives the whole variable domain KAGVTQTPRYLIKTRGQQVTLSCSPISGHRSVSWYQQTPGQGLQFLFEYFSETQRNKGNFPGRFSGRQFSNSRSEMNVSTLELGDSALYLCASSSTTGALYNEQFFGPGTRLTVL.

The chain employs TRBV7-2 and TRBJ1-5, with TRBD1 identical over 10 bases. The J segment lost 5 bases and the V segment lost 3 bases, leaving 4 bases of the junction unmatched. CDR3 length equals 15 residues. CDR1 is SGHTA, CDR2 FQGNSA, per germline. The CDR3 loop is CASSLGQGPDQPQHF. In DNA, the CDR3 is TGTGCCAGCAGCTTGGGACAGGGGCCGGATCAGCCCCAGCATTTT.

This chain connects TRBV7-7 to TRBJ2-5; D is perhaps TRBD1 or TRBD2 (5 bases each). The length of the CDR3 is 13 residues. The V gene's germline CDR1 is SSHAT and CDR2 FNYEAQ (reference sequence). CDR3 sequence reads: CAGSEGAGETQYF. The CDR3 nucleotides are TGTGCTGGGAGCGAAGGGGCGGGAGAGACCCAGTACTTC.

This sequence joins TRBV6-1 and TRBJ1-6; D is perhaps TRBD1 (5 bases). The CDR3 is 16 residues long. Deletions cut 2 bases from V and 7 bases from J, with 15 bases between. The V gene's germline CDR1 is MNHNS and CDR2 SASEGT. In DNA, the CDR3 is TGTGCCAGCAGTGAATTTCCAGGGTCCCGGAATTCACCCCTCCACTTT. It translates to CASSEFPGSRNSPLHF.

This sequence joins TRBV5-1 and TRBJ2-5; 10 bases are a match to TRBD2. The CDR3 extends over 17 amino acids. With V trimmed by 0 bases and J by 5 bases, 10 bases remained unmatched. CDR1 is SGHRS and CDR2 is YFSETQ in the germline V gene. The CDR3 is CASSLALGTSVRETQYF. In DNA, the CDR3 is TGCGCCAGCAGCTTGGCCTTAGGGACTAGCGTGCGCGAGACCCAGTACTTC. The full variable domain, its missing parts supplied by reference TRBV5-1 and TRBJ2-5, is KAGVTQTPRYLIKTRGQQVTLSCSPISGHRSVSWYQQTPGQGLQFLFEYFSETQRNKGNFPGRFSGRQFSNSRSEMNVSTLELGDSALYLCASSLALGTSVRETQYFGPGTRLLVL.

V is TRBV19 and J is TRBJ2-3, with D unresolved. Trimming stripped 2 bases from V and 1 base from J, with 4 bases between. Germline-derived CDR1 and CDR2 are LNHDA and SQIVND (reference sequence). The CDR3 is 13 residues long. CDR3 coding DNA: TGTGCCAGTAGTATATCCGGCACAGATACGCAGTATTTT. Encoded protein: CASSISGTDTQYF.

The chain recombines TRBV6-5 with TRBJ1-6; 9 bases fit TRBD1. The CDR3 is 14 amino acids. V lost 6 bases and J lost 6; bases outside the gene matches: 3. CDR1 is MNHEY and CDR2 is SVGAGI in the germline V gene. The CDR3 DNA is TGTGCCAGCAGGATGGGACAGGGTAATTCACCCCTCCACTTT. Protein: CASRMGQGNSPLHF.

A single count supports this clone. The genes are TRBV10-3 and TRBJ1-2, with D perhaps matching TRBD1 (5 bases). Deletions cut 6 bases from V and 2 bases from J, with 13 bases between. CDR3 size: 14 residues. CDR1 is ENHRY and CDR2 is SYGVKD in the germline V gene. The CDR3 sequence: CAISRTNPNYGYTF. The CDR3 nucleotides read TGTGCCATCAGCCGGACAAATCCCAACTATGGCTACACCTTC.

CDR3 in amino acids: CASRGDAVNTIYF. The CDR3 DNA reads as TGTGCCAGCAGAGGGGACGCGGTCAACACCATATATTTT. The V call is TRBV7-2, the J call TRBJ1-3; D possibly corresponds to TRBD1 (5 bases). The CDR3 covers 13 residues. Germline loops: CDR1 SGHTA, CDR2 FQGNSA. The germline V and J ends were trimmed by 6 bases and 7 bases, with 13 bases remaining between them.

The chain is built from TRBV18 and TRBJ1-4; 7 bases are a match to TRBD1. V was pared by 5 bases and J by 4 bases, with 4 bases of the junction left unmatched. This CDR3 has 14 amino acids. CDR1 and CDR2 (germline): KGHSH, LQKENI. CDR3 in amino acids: CASSWTGVNEKLFF. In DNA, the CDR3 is TGTGCCAGCTCATGGACAGGTGTTAATGAAAAACTGTTTTTT. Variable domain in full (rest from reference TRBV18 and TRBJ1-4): NAGVMQNPRHLVRRRGQEARLRCSPMKGHSHVYWYRQLPEEGLKFMVYLQKENIIDESGMPKERFSAEFPKEGPSILRIQQVVRGDSAAYFCASSWTGVNEKLFFGSGTQLSVL.

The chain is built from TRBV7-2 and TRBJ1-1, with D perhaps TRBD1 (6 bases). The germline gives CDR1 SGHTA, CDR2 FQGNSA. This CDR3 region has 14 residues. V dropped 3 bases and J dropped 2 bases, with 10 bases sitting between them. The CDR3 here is CASSFGGLNTEAFF. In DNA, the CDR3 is TGTGCCAGCAGCTTCGGGGGGCTCAACACTGAAGCTTTCTTT.

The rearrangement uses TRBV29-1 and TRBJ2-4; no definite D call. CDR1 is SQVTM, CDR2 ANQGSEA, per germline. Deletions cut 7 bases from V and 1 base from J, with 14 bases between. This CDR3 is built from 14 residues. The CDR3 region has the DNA TGCAGCGCCGCCTTCGGTCGGGCCAAAAACATTCAGTACTTC. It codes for CSAAFGRAKNIQYF.